This T cell receptor (beta chain) was sequenced during a study of neurological immune-mediated disorders. General observations from the study: TCR-beta repertoires seemed private in all groups, with no expanded CDR3 amino acid sequences shared. With the multiple sclerosis repertoire cluster, none of the clinical or MRI features showed an association.

The starting material, 2 million PBMCs stored at -80 C, gave rise to the unsorted libraries. This clonotype has a count of ten or more. Its antigen is unidentified. Per sequencing run, 15-18 subjects together gave over 190 million TCR-beta sequences. TCRdb reprocessed the 5' RACE reads with MiXCR, giving one entry per CDR3 protein. This table holds around 70,000 distinct CDR3 sequences, 2.5% to 4% found once. The CDR3 runs to 15 residues. The ends lost 4 bases at V and 4 bases at J; junction bases unmatched: 9. Germline V gene lookup returns CDR1 MNHEY and CDR2 SVGAGI. V and J are TRBV6-5 and TRBJ1-2, with TRBD1 identical over 7 bases. This TCR derives from a woman between 45 and 65 years old with multiple sclerosis. Sequencing input: PBMCs. CDR3 sequence: CASSLAQTGSYGYTF. In nucleotides, the CDR3 is TGTGCCAGCAGTTTGGCCCAGACAGGGAGCTATGGCTACACCTTC.